One sample yielded the 10 T cell receptor beta chains listed below, sequenced in a study of cytomegalovirus exposure and HLA in healthy donors. The PCR made use of 60 Vbeta and 13 Jbeta primers. The data were produced by immunoSEQ multiplex PCR, yet TCRdb's version contains in-frame clones alone and is incomplete. The sample shows 150,000 to 200,000 clones, around four fifths of them seen only once. The sequencing sample was made of PBMCs. Receptors were obtained from a woman aged 35 to 49 in good health and CMV-seronegative.

The chain couples TRBV7-2 to TRBJ2-1; TRBD2 aligns across 12 bases. Germline V gives CDR1 SGHTA, CDR2 FQGNSA. The CDR3 covers 16 residues. Germline trimming cut 7 bases from V and 6 bases from J; bases unmatched to any gene: 10. The DNA for the CDR3 is TGTGCCAGCACCACGGCTAGCGGGAGGGCCCTCAATGAGCAGTTCTTC. It translates to CASTTASGRALNEQFF.

The rearrangement uses TRBV9 and TRBJ2-1; possibly TRBD2 for D (6 bases). Per germline, CDR1 SGDLS and CDR2 YYNGEE. This CDR3 has 14 residues. V was trimmed by 4 bases and J by 5 bases, leaving 13 bases between them. CDR3 protein: CASSPRLVDNEQFF. The CDR3 nucleotides are TGTGCCAGCAGCCCGCGACTAGTAGACAATGAGCAGTTCTTC.

J is TRBJ1-1 and V is TRBV5-6; a possible D gene is TRBD1 (5 bases). The CDR3 totals 13 residues. Germline assignment: CDR1 SGHDT and CDR2 YYEEEE. Trimming cost V 0 bases and J 8 bases, with 11 bases left between them. The CDR3 nucleotides read TGTGCCAGCAGCTTGGGACAGTGGGGCGAAGCTTTCTTT. This codes for CASSLGQWGEAFF.

The chain recombines TRBV2 with TRBJ2-5, with TRBD2 identical over 7 bases. Germline V CDR1 and CDR2: SNHLY, FYNNEI. This CDR3 contains 14 residues. Germline trimming cut 7 bases from V and 5 bases from J; bases unmatched to any gene: 10. CDR3 DNA: TGTGCCAGCACCGGGCCCTGGGGGGGTGAGACCCAGTACTTC. Protein: CASTGPWGGETQYF.

There are a few counts of this clone. J is TRBJ2-2 and V is TRBV5-1; the match to TRBD2 covers 12 bases. CDR3 length: 17 residues. V was pared by 4 bases and J by 0 bases, with 4 bases of the junction left unmatched. CDR1 and CDR2 from the germline V gene are SGHRS and YFSETQ. The CDR3 sequence is CASSDGLAGTNTGELFF. CDR3 nucleotide sequence: TGCGCCAGCAGCGACGGACTAGCGGGAACGAACACCGGGGAGCTGTTTTTT.

The genes are TRBV5-4 and TRBJ2-7; 10 bases align to TRBD1. Germline CDR1 reads SGHNT; CDR2 reads YYREEE (reference sequence). CDR3 length equals 15 residues. Trimming took 4 bases from V and 3 from J; bases not matched to a gene: 7. CDR3 nucleotides: TGTGCCAGCAGCACCCCGGGACAGGGGTACTACGAGCAGTACTTC. This codes for CASSTPGQGYYEQYF. Variable domain in full (rest from reference TRBV5-4 and TRBJ2-7): ETGVTQSPTHLIKTRGQQVTLRCSSQSGHNTVSWYQQALGQGPQFIFQYYREEENGRGNFPPRFSGLQFPNYSSELNVNALELDDSALYLCASSTPGQGYYEQYFGPGTRLTVT.

The CDR3 DNA is TGTGCCAGCACCTTAACAGGGAACACTGAAGCTTTCTTT. Its translation: CASTLTGNTEAFF. The chain employs TRBV14 and TRBJ1-1; TRBD1 is a possible D gene (5 bases). The CDR3 is 13 amino acids. Germline-derived CDR1 and CDR2 are SGHDN and FVKESK. V dropped 7 bases and J dropped 1 base, with 10 bases sitting between them.

This clone was picked up a small number of times. V and J are TRBV29-1 and TRBJ1-3; possibly TRBD1 for D (6 bases). CDR1 SQVTM and CDR2 ANQGSEA come from the germline V gene. With 4 bases removed from V and 4 bases from J, the gap between germline ends came to 11 bases. The CDR3 loop spans 13 amino acids. The CDR3 region has the DNA TGCAGCGTTGGGGACAATCTCGGAAACACCATATATTTT. Encoded protein: CSVGDNLGNTIYF.

This clone occurred a few times. The chain carries TRBV30 and TRBJ2-1, with 8 bases aligning to TRBD2. The CDR3 is 13 amino acids. The V gene's germline CDR1 is GTSNPN and CDR2 SVGIG (reference sequence). The V gene end was trimmed by 2 bases and the J gene end by 8 bases; junction bases not matched to a gene: 5. The CDR3 sequence is CAWSMSGSDEQFF. CDR3 coding DNA: TGTGCCTGGAGTATGAGCGGGAGCGATGAGCAGTTCTTC.

The chain uses TRBV7-2 and TRBJ1-2; the match to TRBD1 covers 8 bases. V lost 1 base and J lost 9; bases outside the gene matches: 10. CDR1 and CDR2 from the germline V gene are SGHTA and FQGNSA. The CDR3 spans 15 residues. CDR3 nucleotides: TGTGCCAGCAGCTTAGGTCTGGGGGACAGGAGGAGCTACACCTTC. This sequence encodes CASSLGLGDRRSYTF.